This entry lists 21 T cell receptor delta chains sequenced from one sample in a study of gamma-delta T cells after stem cell transplantation. TCRdb reanalysed the RT-PCR reads with CATT. The sample lists some 10,000 delta-chain clones, around 1.4% seen once, with under 13% in the top ten. The sequenced sample was gamma-delta T cells. These receptors all stem from a human donor. It is not recorded whose cells these are; they may come from a transplant donor.

Points on this clone: Translating this DNA gives a protein that differs at residue 4 from the TCRdb one, which belongs to a much larger clone; a read error is likely, and the protein shown is this translation. The CDR3 bases are TGTGCCTGTGGCTCGGTGGTGGGGGATACGCGGACTGCCACCGATAAACTCATCTTT. The encoded protein is CACGSVVGDTRTATDKLIF. V gene TRDV2 combines with J gene TRDJ1; 11 bases map to TRDD3. Trimming cost V 5 bases and J 1 base; bases outside gene matches: 17. Germline CDR1 GEAIGNYY, CDR2 EKD. There are 19 residues in the CDR3.

This clone has a handful of counts. A far larger clone is only one base removed, so a read error is likely. This sample includes further DNA sequences coding for the same CDR3. This sequence joins TRDV2 and TRDJ1; 7 bases align to TRDD3. CDR1 GEAIGNYY and CDR2 EKD come from the germline V gene. Unmatched junction bases numbered 12, after V lost 0 bases and J lost 0 bases. CDR3 length: 18 amino acids. CDR3 DNA sequence: TGTGCCTGTGACACCCTGGGGGGTCGCACTTCGTACACCGATAAACTCATCTTT. Encoded protein: CACDTLGGRTSYTDKLIF.

Worth noting for this clone: A clone one base away is much larger, so this may be a read error. The rearrangement joins TRDV2 to TRDJ1, with 10 positions matching TRDD3. Germline V lookup: CDR1 GEAIGNYY, CDR2 EKD. The CDR3 totals 21 residues. V was pared by 3 bases and J by 1 base, with 22 bases of the junction left unmatched. CDR3 sequence: CACDALIASTGGWNLTDKLIF. CDR3 in DNA: TGTGCCTGTGACGCCCTGATCGCATCTACTGGGGGATGGAACCTCACCGATAAACTCATCTTT.

A few counts support this clone. A much larger clone differs from this one at a single base, so this may be a read error. Other DNA sequences in this sample translate to the same CDR3. J is TRDJ1 and V is TRDV2, with 8 nucleotides matching TRDD3. With V trimmed by 2 bases and J by 4 bases, 26 bases remained unmatched. The CDR3 has 21 residues. Germline CDR1 reads GEAIGNYY; CDR2 reads EKD. For the CDR3, the DNA is TGTGCCTGTGACAAGATGCCGCAACCCCATACTGGGGGGCGAGGAGACGATAAACTCATCTTT. The encoded protein is CACDKMPQPHTGGRGDDKLIF.

The sample holds a few counts of this clone. A far larger clone is one base from this, pointing to a likely read error. This CDR3 is also generated by other DNA sequences in the sample. V usage is TRDV2 and J usage is TRDJ1; 9 bases fit TRDD3. V lost 1 base and J lost 1; bases outside the gene matches: 9. Germline V CDR1 and CDR2: GEAIGNYY, EKD. The CDR3 has 17 amino acids. The CDR3 reads CACDTVSGIRVTDKLIF. Written as DNA, the CDR3 is TGTGCCTGTGACACGGTATCGGGGATACGTGTCACCGATAAACTCATCTTT.

This clone was counted a few times. The CDR3 nucleotides are TGTGCCTGTGACGCTATGGGGGATACCGATAAACTCATCTTT. Translated: CACDAMGDTDKLIF. V usage is TRDV2 and J usage is TRDJ1; TRDD3 matches 8 bases. CDR1 GEAIGNYY and CDR2 EKD come from the germline V gene. V lost 3 bases to trimming and J lost 2 bases; unmatched junction nucleotides: 4. The CDR3 has 14 residues.

This clone was detected ten times or more. A far larger clone is one nucleotide away, so this likely arose from a read error. The V gene is TRDV2, the J gene TRDJ3; D is uncertain. Germline V lookup: CDR1 GEAIGNYY, CDR2 EKD. The CDR3 is made up of 18 amino acids. Trimming removed 0 bases at V and 0 bases at J, with 11 bases between. The CDR3 here is CACDTVAEGSWDTRQMFF. The CDR3 DNA reads as TGTGCCTGTGACACCGTAGCGGAAGGCTCCTGGGACACCCGACAGATGTTTTTC.

With respect to this clone: Mismatch with germline at one junction end may stem from a read error. The chain couples TRDV2 to TRDJ1; 11 bases line up with TRDD3. This CDR3 region has 16 residues. Germline CDR1 GEAIGNYY, CDR2 EKD. The CDR3 loop reads CARDTVGDTGNGKLIF. The CDR3 nucleotides read TGTGCCCGTGACACCGTGGGGGATACGGGCAACGGTAAACTCATCTTT.

As concerns this clone: TCRdb records a much larger clone's protein for this DNA, with a difference at residue 13 that likely arises from a read error; the protein given is the translation of the DNA. The J gene is TRDJ1, the V gene TRDV2; 10 nucleotides line up with TRDD3. The V gene end was trimmed by 0 bases and the J gene end by 4 bases; junction bases not matched to a gene: 13. Germline V gene data show CDR1 as GEAIGNYY and CDR2 as EKD. CDR3 length: 18 residues. The chain's CDR3 is CACDTLSGGYPTDDKLIF. The CDR3 coding sequence is TGTGCCTGTGACACCCTTAGTGGGGGATACCCTACTGACGATAAACTCATCTTT.

V and J are TRDV2 and TRDJ1; 7 positions agree with TRDD3. Germline V lookup: CDR1 GEAIGNYY, CDR2 EKD. The CDR3 totals 15 residues. Trimming took 0 bases from V and 4 from J; bases not matched to a gene: 7. CDR3 in amino acids: CACDTVGGSRDKLIF. As DNA, the CDR3 is TGTGCCTGTGACACCGTCGGGGGATCCCGCGATAAACTCATCTTT.

Concerning this clone: TCRdb has a much larger clone's protein, which differs at residue 4 from the translation of this DNA, likely because of a read error; what is shown is the protein translated from the DNA. The V call is TRDV2, the J call TRDJ1; D gene unclear. Germline loops: CDR1 GEAIGNYY, CDR2 EKD. Trimming stripped 5 bases from V and 0 bases from J, with 15 bases between. This CDR3 region has 15 residues. The chain's CDR3 is CACGSVRPYTDKLIF. DNA of the CDR3: TGTGCCTGTGGCTCCGTTCGACCCTACACCGATAAACTCATCTTT.

Concerning this clone itself: A far more abundant clone sits one base away, making this likely a read error. Other DNA sequences in the sample encode the same CDR3. J is TRDJ1 and V is TRDV2, with TRDD3 matching over 8 bases. CDR1 is GEAIGNYY and CDR2 is EKD in the germline V gene. This CDR3 comprises 19 residues. The CDR3 sequence: CACDTVERTGGFNTDKLIF. The CDR3 DNA reads as TGTGCCTGTGACACCGTGGAACGTACTGGGGGTTTTAACACCGATAAACTCATCTTC.

In the case of this clone: A much larger clone lies a single base off, so this may be a read error. The sample has other DNA sequences that encode this CDR3 too. This sequence joins TRDV2 and TRDJ1; unclear D gene. CDR1 and CDR2 from the germline V gene are GEAIGNYY and EKD. This CDR3 is 15 amino acids long. CDR3 loop: CACDTLGLNGDKLIF. DNA of the CDR3: TGTGCCTGTGACACCTTGGGACTAAACGGCGATAAGCTCATCTTT.

About this clone itself: A far larger clone differs by one base, so this is likely a read error. The same CDR3 also results from other DNA sequences found in this sample. The chain couples TRDV2 to TRDJ1; maybe TRDD3 (6 bases). Looked up from germline, CDR1 is GEAIGNYY and CDR2 is EKD. V was clipped by 1 base and J by 4 bases, with 12 bases between them. CDR3 length equals 14 residues. CDR3 nucleotides: TGTGCCTGTGACACACTGGGAGTCTTCGATAAACTCATCTTT. Protein product: CACDTLGVFDKLIF.

About this clone: The protein that TCRdb holds for this DNA derives from a much larger clone and differs from the translated DNA at residue 15, which likely indicates a read error; the protein shown here is translated from the DNA. V and J are TRDV2 and TRDJ1; D might be TRDD3 (5 bases). CDR1 is GEAIGNYY and CDR2 is EKD in the germline V gene. The CDR3 loop spans 18 amino acids. The CDR3 region is CACDTGAFYSGRIDRLIF. In DNA form, the CDR3 reads TGTGCCTGTGACACGGGGGCTTTCTACTCTGGGAGGATCGATAGACTCATCTTT.

The sample holds a few counts of this clone. A single base is all that separates this from a far larger clone, so a read error is likely. The sample has other DNA sequences that encode this CDR3 too. V is TRDV2 and J is TRDJ1; the match to TRDD3 covers 7 bases. Germline lookup yields CDR1 GEAIGNYY and CDR2 EKD. Germline trimming cut 0 bases from V and 2 bases from J; bases unmatched to any gene: 11. CDR3 length: 17 residues. The CDR3 protein is CACDTLLNSGDTDKLIF. CDR3 nucleotide sequence: TGTGCCTGTGACACCCTCCTCAACTCGGGGGATACCGATAAACTCATCTTT.

In its sample, this clone was seen many times. The rearrangement uses TRDV2 and TRDJ1; the match to TRDD3 covers 12 bases. The V gene's germline CDR1 is GEAIGNYY and CDR2 EKD. Unmatched junction bases numbered 8, after V lost 0 bases and J lost 1 base. The CDR3 length is 18 residues. CDR3 sequence reads: CACDTISTGGYPTDKLIF. The DNA of the CDR3 is TGTGCCTGTGACACCATCTCTACTGGGGGATACCCCACCGATAAACTCATCTTT.

The table lists this clone with a few counts. This sequence is one base from a far larger clone and is likely a read error. Other DNA sequences in the same sample also yield this CDR3. The V gene is TRDV2, the J gene TRDJ1; 12 bases are shared with TRDD3. Germline V lookup: CDR1 GEAIGNYY, CDR2 EKD. Germline trimming cut 3 bases from V and 11 bases from J; bases unmatched to any gene: 9. CDR3 length: 14 amino acids. The CDR3 here is CACDPVLGDTLLIF. Here the CDR3 DNA reads TGTGCCTGTGACCCTGTGCTGGGGGATACGCTCCTCATCTTT.

Turning to this clone: A far bigger clonotype differs at one base, so this is likely a read error. The CDR3 nucleotides are TGTGCCCGTGACACCGGGCTACTGGTGAGGGATACGGTGGACACCCGACAGATGTTTTTC. As protein: CARDTGLLVRDTVDTRQMFF. This chain connects TRDV2 to TRDJ3; 8 positions match TRDD3. The CDR3 consists of 20 residues. Germline V CDR1 and CDR2: GEAIGNYY, EKD.

In this sample, this clone is medium-sized. The V and J genes are TRDV2 and TRDJ1; 11 bases match TRDD3. The CDR3 loop spans 16 amino acids. Germline V gene data show CDR1 as GEAIGNYY and CDR2 as EKD. Trimming at V came to 2 bases and at J to 2 bases, leaving 6 bases not matched to a gene. Here the CDR3 DNA reads TGTGCCTGTGACATACTGGGGGATAGGGGAACCGATAAACTCATCTTT. Translated: CACDILGDRGTDKLIF.

In regard to this clone: This likely reflects a read error, since a far larger clone is one base away. Other DNA sequences in the same sample also yield this CDR3. The chain links TRDV2 to TRDJ1; TRDD3 agrees at 8 bases. The CDR3 sequence is 16 residues long. V lost 7 bases, J lost 0 bases, and 12 bases stayed unmatched. Germline V gene data show CDR1 as GEAIGNYY and CDR2 as EKD. CDR3 in DNA: TGTGCCTGCAGCCAACTGGGGGCCCAAAACACCGATAAACTCATCTTT. Encoded protein: CACSQLGAQNTDKLIF.